The T cell receptor (beta chain) described here comes from a study of blood T cells in healthy people across ages. The CDR3 runs 16 residues. V lost 4 bases, J lost 3 bases, and 15 bases lay in between. Germline V gene data show CDR1 as LGHNA and CDR2 as YSLEER. Primers used in a second PCR of about 7 to 12 cycles were a sample-barcoded 5' primer and a J-beta primer mix. TCRdb re-analysed the 5' RACE reads in MiXCR, keeping a single row per CDR3 protein. This table has about 290,000 distinct CDR3 sequences, 25% to 30% appearing once. This clonotype has more than one count but fewer than ten. Its antigen is as yet unknown. Study-wide findings and caveats: Diversity was higher, and naive CD4+ cells more numerous, in long-lived donors than in aged donors. Strongly correlated with naive T cell percentage was TCR beta diversity. Expanded clonotype shifts may have been confounded, as the donors had an unknown CMV status.

Sequencing used blood. The V and J genes are TRBV4-3 and TRBJ2-2; possibly TRBD1 for D (5 bases). This receptor was obtained from a woman aged 65 to 85 in good health. CDR3 residues: CASSPSVRADTGELFF. The CDR3 bases are TGCGCCAGCAGCCCTTCGGTCAGGGCGGACACCGGGGAGCTGTTTTTT.